This T cell receptor beta chain originates from a study of blood T cell repertoires in COVID-19. As for the study in general: PBMCs, B-cell-depleted T cells, or T cells were the source of the cDNA or gDNA that made up the material.

Libraries were prepared by immunoSEQ multiplex PCR; TCRdb keeps only in-frame clonotypes and omits some of them. Found here are some 50,000 clones, 90% of them singletons; the top ten hold 5.5% to 8%. The receptor's source is a man aged 40-49 years with acute or convalescent COVID-19. Specimen: peripheral blood.

The DNA for the CDR3 is TGCGCCAGCAGCTTTTCTCGAACCGGGACACAGACCTACGAGCAGTACTTC. This gives the protein CASSFSRTGTQTYEQYF. The chain carries TRBV5-1 and TRBJ2-7; TRBD1 is a possible D gene (6 bases). The germline V gene has CDR1 SGHRS and CDR2 YFSETQ. V lost 2 bases, J lost 2 bases, and 20 bases lay in between. The CDR3 consists of 17 residues.